This entry lists 9 T cell receptor beta chains sequenced from one sample in a study of blood T cells in healthy people across ages. Sample-barcoded 5' priming and a J-beta primer mix drove a second PCR of roughly 7 to 11 cycles. TCRdb itself ran the 5' RACE reads through MiXCR, one entry per CDR3 protein. This table holds some 640,000 distinct CDR3 sequences, about 28% found once. Sequencing was performed on blood. These receptor sequences come from a woman of 80 years or more in good health.

The rearrangement joins TRBV5-1 to TRBJ2-1; D not certain. CDR1 and CDR2 from the germline V gene are SGHRS and YFSETQ. V gave up 0 bases and J gave up 8 bases, with 12 bases separating them. The CDR3 is 14 amino acids. The DNA for the CDR3 is TGCGCCAGCAGCTTGGGAGACTCTCGGGATGAGCAGTTCTTC. This sequence encodes CASSLGDSRDEQFF. Full variable domain (missing parts from reference TRBV5-1 and TRBJ2-1): KAGVTQTPRYLIKTRGQQVTLSCSPISGHRSVSWYQQTPGQGLQFLFEYFSETQRNKGNFPGRFSGRQFSNSRSEMNVSTLELGDSALYLCASSLGDSRDEQFFGPGTRLTVL.

This chain uses TRBV3-1 with TRBJ2-2; 8 bases are shared with TRBD2. Germline assignment: CDR1 LGHDT and CDR2 YNNKEL (reference sequence). After removal of 4 bases from V and 6 bases from J, the junction contained 10 bases not matched to a gene. The length of the CDR3 is 16 residues. CDR3 sequence: CASSLAGTSRAGELFF. In nucleotides, the CDR3 is TGTGCCAGCAGCCTTGCCGGGACTAGTAGAGCCGGGGAGCTGTTTTTT.

Comment on this clonotype: A much larger clone differs from this one at a single base, so this may be a read error. CDR3 residues: CASSSASGGQYF. CDR3 in DNA: TGTGCCAGCAGTTCAGCTAGCGGGGGGCAGTACTTC. The J gene is TRBJ2-5, the V gene TRBV6-5; 11 positions agree with TRBD2. The V gene end was trimmed by 4 bases and the J gene end by 11 bases; junction bases not matched to a gene: 3. The V gene's germline CDR1 is MNHEY and CDR2 SVGAGI. CDR3 length: 12 amino acids.

The gene calls are TRBV5-1 and TRBJ2-1; TRBD2 aligns across 8 bases. Germline V CDR1 and CDR2: SGHRS, YFSETQ. V shed 2 bases, J shed 9 bases, and the junction held 4 bases outside the gene matches. This CDR3 region has 13 residues. CDR3 region: CASSFGGGSEQFF. Here the CDR3 DNA reads TGCGCCAGCAGCTTCGGGGGGGGTTCTGAGCAGTTCTTC. The entire variable domain, with the rest obtained from reference TRBV5-1 and TRBJ2-1, is as follows: KAGVTQTPRYLIKTRGQQVTLSCSPISGHRSVSWYQQTPGQGLQFLFEYFSETQRNKGNFPGRFSGRQFSNSRSEMNVSTLELGDSALYLCASSFGGGSEQFFGPGTRLTVL.

This clonotype was observed many times. The chain uses TRBV4-2 and TRBJ1-2, with 8 bases matching TRBD1. The CDR3 runs 15 residues. V was clipped by 3 bases and J by 8 bases; unmatched bases: 11. The V gene's germline CDR1 is LGHNA and CDR2 YNFKEQ. The CDR3 loop reads CASSQAGQGFRGYTF. CDR3 DNA: TGTGCCAGCAGCCAGGCTGGACAGGGTTTTAGAGGCTACACCTTC.

This clonotype showed up many times. CDR3 loop: CASSGSGIGETQYF. The CDR3 nucleotides read TGTGCCAGCAGTGGCTCGGGGATTGGAGAGACCCAGTACTTC. The V call is TRBV27, the J call TRBJ2-5; D might be TRBD2 (5 bases). The CDR3 is 14 amino acids. The germline V gene encodes CDR1 MNHEY and CDR2 SMNVEV (reference sequence). Between the trimmed V and J ends, which lost 5 bases and 4 bases, there was a span of 14 bases.

This clonotype was seen repeatedly, ten times or more. The CDR3 sequence: CASSQAGRTKNIQYF. CDR3 sequence (DNA): TGTGCCAGCAGCCAAGCAGGGCGGACCAAAAACATTCAGTACTTC. The V call is TRBV14, the J call TRBJ2-4; possibly TRBD1 for D (5 bases). The CDR3 consists of 15 residues. Germline assignment: CDR1 SGHDN and CDR2 FVKESK. Trimming removed 1 base at V and 2 bases at J, with 9 bases between.

In the case of this clonotype: A much bigger clone sits one base away, suggesting this may be a read error. V usage is TRBV7-9 and J usage is TRBJ2-5, with 10 bases identical to TRBD2. The V gene end was trimmed by 8 bases and the J gene end by 4 bases; junction bases not matched to a gene: 13. Germline assignment: CDR1 SEHNR and CDR2 FQNEAQ (reference sequence). CDR3 length: 16 residues. For the CDR3, the DNA is TGTGCCAGCGGTCAACCGGGACTAGCGCACCTAGAGACCCAGTACTTC. It translates to CASGQPGLAHLETQYF.

This clonotype was detected only a few times. The rearrangement links TRBV6-2 or TRBV6-3 to TRBJ1-1; tentatively, D is TRBD1 (6 bases). Trimming removed 2 bases from V and 3 bases from J, with 16 bases in between. CDR3 size: 16 residues. Germline-derived CDR1 and CDR2 are MNHEY and SVGEGT. CDR3 sequence (DNA): TGTGCCAGCAGTTACCGGGGGGGCTTGTCGGACACTGAAGCTTTCTTT. The encoded protein is CASSYRGGLSDTEAFF.